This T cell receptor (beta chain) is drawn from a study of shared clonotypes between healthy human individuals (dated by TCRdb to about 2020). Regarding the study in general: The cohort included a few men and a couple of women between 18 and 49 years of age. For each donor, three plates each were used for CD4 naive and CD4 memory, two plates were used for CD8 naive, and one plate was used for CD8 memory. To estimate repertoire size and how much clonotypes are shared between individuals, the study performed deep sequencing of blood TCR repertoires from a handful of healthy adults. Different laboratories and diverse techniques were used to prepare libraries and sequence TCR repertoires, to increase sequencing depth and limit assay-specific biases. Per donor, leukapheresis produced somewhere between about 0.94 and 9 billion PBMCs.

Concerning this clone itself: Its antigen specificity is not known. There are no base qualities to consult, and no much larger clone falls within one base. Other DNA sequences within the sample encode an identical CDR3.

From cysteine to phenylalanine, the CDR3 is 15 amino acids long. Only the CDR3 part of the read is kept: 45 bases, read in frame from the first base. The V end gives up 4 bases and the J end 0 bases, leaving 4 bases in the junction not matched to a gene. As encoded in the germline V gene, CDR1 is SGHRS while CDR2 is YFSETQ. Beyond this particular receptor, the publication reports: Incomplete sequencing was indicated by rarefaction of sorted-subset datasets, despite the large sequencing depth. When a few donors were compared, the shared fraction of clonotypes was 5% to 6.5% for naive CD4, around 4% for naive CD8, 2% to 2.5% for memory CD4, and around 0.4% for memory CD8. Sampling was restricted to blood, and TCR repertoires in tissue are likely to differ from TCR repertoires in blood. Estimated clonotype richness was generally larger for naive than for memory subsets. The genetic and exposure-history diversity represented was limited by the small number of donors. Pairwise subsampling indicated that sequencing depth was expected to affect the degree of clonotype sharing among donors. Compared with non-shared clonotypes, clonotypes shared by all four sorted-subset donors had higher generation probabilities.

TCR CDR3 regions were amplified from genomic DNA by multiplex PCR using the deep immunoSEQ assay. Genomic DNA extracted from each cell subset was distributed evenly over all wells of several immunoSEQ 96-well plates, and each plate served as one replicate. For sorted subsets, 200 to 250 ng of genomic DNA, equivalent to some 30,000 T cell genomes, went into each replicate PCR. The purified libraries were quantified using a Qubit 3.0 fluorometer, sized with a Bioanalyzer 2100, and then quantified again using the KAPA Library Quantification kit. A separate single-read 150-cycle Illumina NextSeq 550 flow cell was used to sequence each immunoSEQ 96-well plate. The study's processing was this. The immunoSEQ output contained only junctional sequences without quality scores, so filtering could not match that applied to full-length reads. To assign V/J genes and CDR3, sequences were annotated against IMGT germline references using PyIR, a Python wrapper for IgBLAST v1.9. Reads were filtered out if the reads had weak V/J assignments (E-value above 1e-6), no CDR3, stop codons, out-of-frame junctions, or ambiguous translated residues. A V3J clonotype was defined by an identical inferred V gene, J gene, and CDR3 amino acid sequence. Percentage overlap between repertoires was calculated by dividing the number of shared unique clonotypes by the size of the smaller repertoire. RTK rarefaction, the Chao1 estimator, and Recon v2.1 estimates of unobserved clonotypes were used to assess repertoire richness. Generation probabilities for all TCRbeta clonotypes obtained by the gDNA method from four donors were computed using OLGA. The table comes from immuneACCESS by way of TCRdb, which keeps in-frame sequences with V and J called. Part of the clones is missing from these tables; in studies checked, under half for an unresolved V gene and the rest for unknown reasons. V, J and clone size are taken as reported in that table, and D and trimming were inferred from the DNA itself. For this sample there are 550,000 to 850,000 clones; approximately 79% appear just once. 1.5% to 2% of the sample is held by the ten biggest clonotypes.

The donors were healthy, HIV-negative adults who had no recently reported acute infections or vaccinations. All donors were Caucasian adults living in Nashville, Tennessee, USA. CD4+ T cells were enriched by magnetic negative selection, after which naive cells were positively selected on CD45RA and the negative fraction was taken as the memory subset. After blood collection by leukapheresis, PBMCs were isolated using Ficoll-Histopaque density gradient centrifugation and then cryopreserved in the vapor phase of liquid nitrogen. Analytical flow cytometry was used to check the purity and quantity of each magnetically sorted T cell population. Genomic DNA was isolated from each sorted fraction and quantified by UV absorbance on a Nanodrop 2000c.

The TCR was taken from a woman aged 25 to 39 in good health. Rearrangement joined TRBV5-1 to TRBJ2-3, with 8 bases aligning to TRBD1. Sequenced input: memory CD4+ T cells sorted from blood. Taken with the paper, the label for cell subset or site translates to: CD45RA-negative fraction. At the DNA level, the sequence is TGCGCCAGCAGCCGGGACAGGTCAAGCACAGATACGCAGTATTTT. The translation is CASSRDRSSTDTQYF. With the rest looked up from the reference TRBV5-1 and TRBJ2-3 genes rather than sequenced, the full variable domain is KAGVTQTPRYLIKTRGQQVTLSCSPISGHRSVSWYQQTPGQGLQFLFEYFSETQRNKGNFPGRFSGRQFSNSRSEMNVSTLELGDSALYLCASSRDRSSTDTQYFGPGTRLTVL.